The 3 T cell receptor beta chains below were found in one sample sequenced in a study of CD8+ T cells in alopecia areata. As the sequencing template, cDNA was produced by extracting RNA and reverse transcribing it. The table came from immunoSEQ multiplex PCR; TCRdb's copy has only in-frame clones and leaves some out. The profile covers fewer than 200,000 clones, with over 50% appearing a single time and approximately 15% taken by the ten largest. Sequenced material: CD4+ T cells sorted from blood, taken at week 0. These TCRs come from a human donor with alopecia areata.

This sequence joins TRBV27 and TRBJ2-1, with TRBD1 as a possible D gene (6 bases). V lost 6 bases, J lost 4 bases, and 13 bases lay in between. The germline V gene has CDR1 MNHEY and CDR2 SMNVEV (reference sequence). CDR3 size: 14 residues. CDR3 in DNA: TGTGCCAGCAGATACCAGGGGTATTACAATGAGCAGTTCTTC. It translates to CASRYQGYYNEQFF.

The chain has TRBV10-2 and TRBJ2-5; no reliable D call. The V end lost 3 bases, the J end lost 3 bases, and 11 bases lay between the germline ends. There are 14 residues in the CDR3. Per the germline V gene, CDR1 is WSHSY and CDR2 is SAAADI. The CDR3 DNA reads as TGCGCCAGCAGTGATCTTGGGTGGAAAGAGACCCAGTACTTC. Translation gives CASSDLGWKETQYF.

The genes are TRBV18 and TRBJ1-2; D not resolved. Between the trimmed V and J ends, which lost 6 bases and 4 bases, there was a span of 12 bases. The length of the CDR3 is 13 residues. Looked up from germline, CDR1 is KGHSH and CDR2 is LQKENI. CDR3 coding DNA: TGTGCCAGCTCCCCCCCCGGAAGCTATGGCTACACCTTC. Its protein is CASSPPGSYGYTF.